The 20 T cell receptor beta chains below come from one sample, sequenced in a study of CD8+CD57+ T cells in acquired aplastic anemia. For sequencing, patients were chosen who had shown expansion of CD8+CD57+ cells by flow cytometry. Researchers used genomic DNA as the template to profile TCR beta VDJ and CDR3. TCRdb re-derived calls from the reads in MiXCR, one entry per CDR3 protein. Of approximately 190,000 distinct CDR3 sequences listed, nearly 50% are singletons. Sequenced input: sorted CD4+, CD8+, or CD8+CD57+ T cells (not recorded which) from PBMCs. The receptors derive from a human donor with aplastic anemia.

The chain couples TRBV5-1 to TRBJ2-3; TRBD2 matches 10 bases. Trimming removed 4 bases from V and 1 base from J; junction bases left unmatched: 3. Germline CDR1 is SGHRS and CDR2 is YFSETQ. This CDR3 has 15 amino acids. The CDR3 nucleotides are TGCGCCAGCAGCATAGCGGGGGGAGGCACAGATACGCAGTATTTT. It is translated as CASSIAGGGTDTQYF. Full variable domain (remainder filled in from reference TRBV5-1 and TRBJ2-3): KAGVTQTPRYLIKTRGQQVTLSCSPISGHRSVSWYQQTPGQGLQFLFEYFSETQRNKGNFPGRFSGRQFSNSRSEMNVSTLELGDSALYLCASSIAGGGTDTQYFGPGTRLTVL.

V is TRBV29-1 and J is TRBJ2-5; TRBD2 is a possible D gene (5 bases). Germline V gene lookup returns CDR1 SQVTM and CDR2 ANQGSEA. The ends were cut back, 2 bases at V and 4 bases at J, with 20 bases in the middle. This CDR3 contains 16 residues. The chain's CDR3 is CSVELMREGWGETQYF. The CDR3 DNA reads TGCAGCGTTGAACTTATGCGAGAGGGTTGGGGAGAGACCCAGTACTTC.

As DNA, the CDR3 is TGTGCCACCAGCAGAGATTATTCGGGTATCGCCTACGAGCAGTACTTC. Protein sequence: CATSRDYSGIAYEQYF. The V call is TRBV15, the J call TRBJ2-7, with D unclear. Germline V gene lookup returns CDR1 LNHNV and CDR2 YYDKDF (reference sequence). Trimming removed 0 bases from V and 2 bases from J, with 14 bases in between. The CDR3 totals 16 residues.

This clonotype was observed a few times. V and J are TRBV24-1 and TRBJ1-1; D not resolved. The V end was cut by 4 bases, the J end by 5 bases, with 10 bases between. CDR1 is KGHDR and CDR2 is SFDVKD in the germline V gene. CDR3 length: 13 amino acids. The CDR3, as DNA: TGTGCCACCAGTGACCGATGGGGTACTGAAGCTTTCTTT. Translating gives CATSDRWGTEAFF.

This clonotype was counted ten times or more. The chain employs TRBV5-4 and TRBJ2-5, with 8 bases aligning to TRBD2. V lost 0 bases and J lost 5; bases outside the gene matches: 12. The CDR3 sequence is 17 residues long. CDR1 and CDR2 from the germline V gene are SGHNT and YYREEE (reference sequence). For the CDR3, the DNA is TGTGCCAGCAGCTTGGAACTCGGGACTAGTAAAAGGGAGACCCAGTACTTC. Its translation is CASSLELGTSKRETQYF.

In this sample, this clonotype turned up many times. The gene calls are TRBV5-6 and TRBJ2-5; maybe TRBD2 (6 bases). Trimming took off 4 bases at V and 5 bases at J, with 24 bases between the two ends. In germline, CDR1 is SGHDT, CDR2 YYEEEE. The CDR3 has 17 amino acids. CDR3 in DNA: TGTGCCAGCAGCCGCTTAGGCAGGCCGGGAGTGGGTGAGACCCAGTACTTC. Translated, it gives CASSRLGRPGVGETQYF.

This chain connects TRBV7-8 to TRBJ2-1, with D possibly being TRBD2 (5 bases). Germline assignment: CDR1 SGHVS and CDR2 FQNEAQ. The ends were cut back, 0 bases at V and 2 bases at J, with 8 bases in the middle. The CDR3 length is 15 residues. The CDR3 loop reads CASSLAPSTYNEQFF. For the CDR3, the DNA is TGTGCCAGCAGCTTAGCCCCTAGCACCTACAATGAGCAGTTCTTC.

This clonotype was counted many times. The chain couples TRBV14 to TRBJ2-1; possible D gene TRBD2, 6 bases. Between the trimmed V and J ends, which lost 4 bases and 3 bases, there was a span of 22 bases. Germline loops: CDR1 SGHDN, CDR2 FVKESK. The CDR3 extends over 18 amino acids. CDR3 residues: CASSLRWVGGDLYNEQFF. The CDR3 region has the DNA TGTGCCAGCAGCCTAAGATGGGTGGGAGGTGATCTCTACAATGAGCAGTTCTTC. Full variable domain (outside the CDR3, taken from reference TRBV14 and TRBJ2-1): EAGVTQFPSHSVIEKGQTVTLRCDPISGHDNLYWYRRVMGKEIKFLLHFVKESKQDESGMPNNRFLAERTGGTYSTLKVQPAELEDSGVYFCASSLRWVGGDLYNEQFFGPGTRLTVL.

The V and J genes are TRBV7-9 and TRBJ1-6; D is unresolved. Germline assignment: CDR1 SEHNR and CDR2 FQNEAQ (reference sequence). Deletions cut 7 bases from V and 9 bases from J, with 13 bases between. This CDR3 contains 13 residues. CDR3 loop: CASTHGESSPLHF. In DNA, the CDR3 is TGTGCCAGCACCCACGGGGAAAGTTCACCCCTCCACTTT. Full variable domain (outside the CDR3, taken from reference TRBV7-9 and TRBJ1-6): DTGVSQNPRHKITKRGQNVTFRCDPISEHNRLYWYRQTLGQGPEFLTYFQNEAQLEKSRLLSDRFSAERPKGSFSTLEIQRTEQGDSAMYLCASTHGESSPLHFGNGTRLTVT.

J is TRBJ1-6 and V is TRBV7-8; 8 bases fit TRBD1. The CDR3 is 18 residues long. Germline assignment: CDR1 SGHVS and CDR2 FQNEAQ. V shed 4 bases, J shed 10 bases, and the junction held 18 bases outside the gene matches. Here the CDR3 reads CASSSPVPGQALVSPLHF. The CDR3 region has the DNA TGTGCCAGCAGCTCACCGGTACCGGGACAGGCGCTAGTGTCACCCCTCCACTTT.

This clonotype was seen only a few times. The chain recombines TRBV20-1 with TRBJ2-6; D not resolved. Germline loops: CDR1 DFQATT, CDR2 SNEGSKA (reference sequence). The V end was cut by 2 bases, the J end by 0 bases, with 5 bases between. This CDR3 region has 14 residues. CDR3 in DNA: TGCAGTGCTAGAACAGACTCTGGGGCCAACGTCCTGACTTTC. Amino acids: CSARTDSGANVLTF.

This clonotype was seen just once. The V call is TRBV29-1, the J call TRBJ2-5, with TRBD2 matching 11 bases. The CDR3 is made up of 16 amino acids. Trimming at V came to 4 bases and at J to 4 bases, leaving 11 bases not matched to a gene. The germline CDR1 and CDR2 sequences are SQVTM and ANQGSEA. As DNA, the CDR3 is TGCAGCGTTGGTCCCGGGACTAGCGGAGGAGTAGAGACCCAGTACTTC. This codes for CSVGPGTSGGVETQYF.

V usage is TRBV7-6 and J usage is TRBJ2-1; weak D call: TRBD1 (5 bases). The CDR3 extends over 14 amino acids. Germline CDR1 and CDR2: SGHVS and FNYEAQ. The V and J ends lost 4 bases and 4 bases respectively, with 11 bases between them. CDR3 in amino acids: CASSSETAYNEQFF. The CDR3, as DNA: TGTGCCAGCAGCTCAGAGACAGCGTACAATGAGCAGTTCTTC. Using reference TRBV7-6 and TRBJ2-1 for the parts outside the CDR3, the full variable domain is GAGVSQSPRYKVTKRGQDVALRCDPISGHVSLYWYRQALGQGPEFLTYFNYEAQQDKSGLPNDRFSAERPEGSISTLTIQRTEQRDSAMYRCASSSETAYNEQFFGPGTRLTVL.

The CDR3: CASSISGPYNEQFF. The CDR3 nucleotides read TGTGCCAGTAGTATCTCGGGCCCGTACAATGAGCAGTTCTTC. The chain employs TRBV19 and TRBJ2-1; D is unclear. Trimming cost V 3 bases and J 4 bases, with 10 bases left between them. There are 14 residues in the CDR3. CDR1 and CDR2 (germline): LNHDA, SQIVND (reference sequence). Using reference TRBV19 and TRBJ2-1 for the parts outside the CDR3, the full variable domain is DGGITQSPKYLFRKEGQNVTLSCEQNLNHDAMYWYRQDPGQGLRLIYYSQIVNDFQKGDIAEGYSVSREKKESFPLTVTSAQKNPTAFYLCASSISGPYNEQFFGPGTRLTVL.

J is TRBJ2-5 and V is TRBV2; D may be TRBD2 (6 bases). The CDR3 has 15 amino acids. CDR1 SNHLY and CDR2 FYNNEI come from the germline V gene. V shed 1 base and J shed 1 base, with 10 bases lying between them. CDR3 residues: CASSEVLGSQETQYF. CDR3 bases: TGTGCCAGCAGTGAAGTCCTCGGGAGCCAAGAGACCCAGTACTTC.

There are many counts of this clonotype. This chain connects TRBV5-6 to TRBJ1-2; D possibly corresponds to TRBD1 (5 bases). The CDR3 sequence is 14 residues long. V gave up 6 bases and J gave up 1 base, with 13 bases separating them. The germline CDR1 and CDR2 sequences are SGHDT and YYEEEE. Here the CDR3 reads CASTTGRLNYGYTF. The DNA for the CDR3 is TGTGCCAGCACCACGGGACGGCTTAACTATGGCTACACCTTC.

This clonotype has a count of ten or more. The CDR3 loop reads CASSIGQGPYEQYF. The CDR3 region has the DNA TGCGCCAGCAGCATCGGACAGGGCCCCTACGAGCAGTACTTC. The J gene is TRBJ2-7, the V gene TRBV5-1, with 8 bases identical to TRBD1. The CDR3 totals 14 residues. CDR1 SGHRS and CDR2 YFSETQ come from the germline V gene. J lost 2 bases, V lost 4 bases, and 5 bases had no gene match.

V and J are TRBV9 and TRBJ1-6, with D perhaps TRBD1 (5 bases). This CDR3 spans 13 amino acids. Germline V gene sequence: CDR1 SGDLS, CDR2 YYNGEE. Between the trimmed V and J ends, which lost 6 bases and 6 bases, there was a span of 10 bases. CDR3 nucleotides: TGTGCCAGCACCTTCGGGGGTAATTCACCCCTCCACTTT. Its translation: CASTFGGNSPLHF.

In regard to this clonotype: Possible read error: a much larger clone is one base away. The J gene is TRBJ2-1, the V gene TRBV12-3 or TRBV12-4, with a weak D call TRBD2 (5 bases). This CDR3 contains 15 residues. The CDR3, as DNA: TGTGCCAGCAGTTTGTTTTCTAGCTCCTACAATGGGCAGTTCTTC. Protein sequence: CASSLFSSSYNGQFF.

The chain carries TRBV20-1 and TRBJ2-1, with 12 positions matching TRBD2. The CDR3 runs to 14 residues. The germline gives CDR1 DFQATT, CDR2 SNEGSKA (reference sequence). The ends lost 5 bases at V and 5 bases at J; junction bases unmatched: 4. CDR3 in amino acids: CSASRLAGDNEQFF. As DNA, the CDR3 is TGCAGTGCTTCCCGACTAGCGGGGGACAATGAGCAGTTCTTC.